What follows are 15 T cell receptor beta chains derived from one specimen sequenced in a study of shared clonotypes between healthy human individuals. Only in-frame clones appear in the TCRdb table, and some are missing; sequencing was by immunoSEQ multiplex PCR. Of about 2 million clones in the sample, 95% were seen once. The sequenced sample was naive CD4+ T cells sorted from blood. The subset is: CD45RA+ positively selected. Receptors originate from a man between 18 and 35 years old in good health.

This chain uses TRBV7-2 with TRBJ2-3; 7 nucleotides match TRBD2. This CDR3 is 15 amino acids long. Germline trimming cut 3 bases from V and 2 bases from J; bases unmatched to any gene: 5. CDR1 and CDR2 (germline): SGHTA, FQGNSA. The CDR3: CASSFGREVTDTQYF. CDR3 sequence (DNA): TGTGCCAGCAGCTTCGGACGGGAGGTCACAGATACGCAGTATTTT.

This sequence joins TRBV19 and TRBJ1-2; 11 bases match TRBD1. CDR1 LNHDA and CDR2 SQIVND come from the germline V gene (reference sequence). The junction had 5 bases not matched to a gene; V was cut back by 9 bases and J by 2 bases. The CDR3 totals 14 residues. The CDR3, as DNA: TGTGCCAGCCGGACAGGGGGCACGAACTATGGCTACACCTTC. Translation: CASRTGGTNYGYTF.

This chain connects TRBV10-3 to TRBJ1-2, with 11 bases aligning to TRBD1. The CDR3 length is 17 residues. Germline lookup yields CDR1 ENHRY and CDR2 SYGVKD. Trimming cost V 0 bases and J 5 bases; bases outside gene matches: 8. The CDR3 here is CAISESFSGQGGYGYTF. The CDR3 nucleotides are TGTGCCATCAGTGAGTCGTTCTCGGGACAGGGGGGATATGGCTACACCTTC.

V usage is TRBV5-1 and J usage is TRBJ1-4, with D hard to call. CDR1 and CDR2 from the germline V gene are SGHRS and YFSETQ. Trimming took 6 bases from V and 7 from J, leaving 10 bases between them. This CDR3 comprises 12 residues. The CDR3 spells CASTLRGEKLFF. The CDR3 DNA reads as TGCGCCAGCACCTTACGCGGTGAAAAACTGTTTTTT.

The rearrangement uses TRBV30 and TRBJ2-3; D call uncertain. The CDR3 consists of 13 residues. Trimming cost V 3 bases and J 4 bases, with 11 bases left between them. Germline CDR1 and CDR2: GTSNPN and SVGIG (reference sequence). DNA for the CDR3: TGTGCCTGGAGCCACCGACCGGCAGATACGCAGTATTTT. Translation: CAWSHRPADTQYF.

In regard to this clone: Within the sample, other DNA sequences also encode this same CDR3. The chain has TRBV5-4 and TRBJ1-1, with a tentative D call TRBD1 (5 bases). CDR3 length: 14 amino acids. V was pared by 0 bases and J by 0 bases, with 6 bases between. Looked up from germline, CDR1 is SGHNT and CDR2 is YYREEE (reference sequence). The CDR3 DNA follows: TGTGCCAGCAGCTTGGGGACATTGAACACTGAAGCTTTCTTT. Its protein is CASSLGTLNTEAFF.

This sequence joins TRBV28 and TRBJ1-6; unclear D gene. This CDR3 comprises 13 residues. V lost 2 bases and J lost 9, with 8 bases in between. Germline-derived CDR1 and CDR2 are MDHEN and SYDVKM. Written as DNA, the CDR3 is TGTGCCAGCAGTTTAGACCGGGTTTCACCCCTCCACTTT. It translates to CASSLDRVSPLHF.

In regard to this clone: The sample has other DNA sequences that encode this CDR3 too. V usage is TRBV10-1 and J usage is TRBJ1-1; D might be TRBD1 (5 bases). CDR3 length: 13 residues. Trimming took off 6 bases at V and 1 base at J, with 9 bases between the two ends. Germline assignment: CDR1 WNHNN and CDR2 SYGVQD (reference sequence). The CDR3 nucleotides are TGCGCCAGCAGGGGGGACCGGAACACTGAAGCTTTCTTT. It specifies CASRGDRNTEAFF.

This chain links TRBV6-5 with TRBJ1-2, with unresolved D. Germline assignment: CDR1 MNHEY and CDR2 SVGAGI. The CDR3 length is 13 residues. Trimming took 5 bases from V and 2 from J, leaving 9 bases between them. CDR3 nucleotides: TGTGCCAGCAGTGGCAGCCGGAACTATGGCTACACCTTC. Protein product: CASSGSRNYGYTF.

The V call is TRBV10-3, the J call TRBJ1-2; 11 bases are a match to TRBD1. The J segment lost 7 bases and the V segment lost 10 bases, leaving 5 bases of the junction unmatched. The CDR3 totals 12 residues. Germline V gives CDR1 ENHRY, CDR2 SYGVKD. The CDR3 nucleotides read TGTGCCACGGGACAGGGGGATGGTGGCTACACCTTC. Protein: CATGQGDGGYTF.

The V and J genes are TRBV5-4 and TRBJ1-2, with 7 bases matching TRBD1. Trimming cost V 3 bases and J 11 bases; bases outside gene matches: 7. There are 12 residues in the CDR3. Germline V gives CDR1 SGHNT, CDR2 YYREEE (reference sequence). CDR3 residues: CASSSRQGVYTF. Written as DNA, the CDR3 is TGTGCCAGCAGCTCGAGACAGGGAGTATACACCTTC. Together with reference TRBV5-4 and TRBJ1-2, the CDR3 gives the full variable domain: ETGVTQSPTHLIKTRGQQVTLRCSSQSGHNTVSWYQQALGQGPQFIFQYYREEENGRGNFPPRFSGLQFPNYSSELNVNALELDDSALYLCASSSRQGVYTFGSGTRLTVV.

Here the CDR3 DNA reads TGTGCCAGCAGCTTATGGGACAGGGCTCGTGAGCAGTACTTC. This codes for CASSLWDRAREQYF. The chain joins TRBV7-9 to TRBJ2-7; 9 bases map to TRBD1. In germline, CDR1 is SEHNR, CDR2 FQNEAQ (reference sequence). This CDR3 contains 14 residues. V gave up 2 bases and J gave up 7 bases; unmatched junction bases: 6.

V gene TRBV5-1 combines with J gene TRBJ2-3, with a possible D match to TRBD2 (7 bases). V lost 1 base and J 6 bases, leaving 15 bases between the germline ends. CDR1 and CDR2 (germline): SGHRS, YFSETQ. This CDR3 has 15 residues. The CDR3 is CASSLSAGRGDTQYF. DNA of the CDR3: TGCGCCAGCAGCTTGTCCGCAGGGAGGGGGGATACGCAGTATTTT. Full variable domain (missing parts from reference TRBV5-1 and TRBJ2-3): KAGVTQTPRYLIKTRGQQVTLSCSPISGHRSVSWYQQTPGQGLQFLFEYFSETQRNKGNFPGRFSGRQFSNSRSEMNVSTLELGDSALYLCASSLSAGRGDTQYFGPGTRLTVL.

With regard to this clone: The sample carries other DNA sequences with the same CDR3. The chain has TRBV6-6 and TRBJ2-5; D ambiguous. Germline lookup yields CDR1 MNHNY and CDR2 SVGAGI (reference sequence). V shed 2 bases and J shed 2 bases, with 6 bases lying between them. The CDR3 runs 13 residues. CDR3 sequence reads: CASSYPPQETQYF. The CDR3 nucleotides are TGTGCCAGCAGTTACCCGCCACAAGAGACCCAGTACTTC.

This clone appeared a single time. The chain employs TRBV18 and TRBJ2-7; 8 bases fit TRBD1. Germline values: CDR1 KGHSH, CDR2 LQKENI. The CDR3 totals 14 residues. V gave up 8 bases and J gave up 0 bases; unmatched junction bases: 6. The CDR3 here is CASGLGQGSYEQYF. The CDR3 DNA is TGTGCCAGCGGCCTAGGACAGGGCTCCTACGAGCAGTACTTC.